The 22 T cell receptor beta chains in this list originate from one sample, sequenced in a study of cytomegalovirus exposure and HLA in healthy donors. The protocol was immunoSEQ multiplex PCR, while the TCRdb copy is restricted to in-frame clones and leaves out a portion. The table has 190,000 or so clones, roughly 80% seen once; the top ten hold approximately 3%. The source material was PBMCs. These receptors originate from a woman in her late teens or twenties in good health and CMV-seropositive.

The V gene is TRBV6-1, the J gene TRBJ1-2; 7 nucleotides match TRBD1. The CDR3 loop spans 15 amino acids. Germline assignment: CDR1 MNHNS and CDR2 SASEGT. V was clipped by 1 base and J by 5 bases; unmatched bases: 7. This CDR3 is CASSEVIRTGYGYTF. Here the CDR3 DNA reads TGTGCCAGCAGTGAAGTGATCAGGACAGGATATGGCTACACCTTC.

In nucleotides, the CDR3 is TGTGCCATCAGGGAGGACAGCGAGGCCCAGTACTTC. Protein sequence: CAIREDSEAQYF. The chain joins TRBV10-3 to TRBJ2-5; D perhaps matches TRBD1 (6 bases). V gave up 6 bases and J gave up 9 bases, with 14 bases separating them. This CDR3 has 12 residues. CDR1 is ENHRY and CDR2 is SYGVKD in the germline V gene.

This chain links TRBV5-1 with TRBJ1-2; 8 bases align to TRBD1. V shed 7 bases, J shed 5 bases, and the junction held 10 bases outside the gene matches. The CDR3 is 14 amino acids. In germline, CDR1 is SGHRS, CDR2 YFSETQ. This chain's CDR3 is CASGPDRGIYGYTF. CDR3 nucleotides: TGCGCCAGCGGGCCTGACAGGGGAATTTATGGCTACACCTTC.

In DNA, the CDR3 is TGTGCCAGCACCGAGGAGCGGGGGGCAGATACGCAGTATTTT. It encodes CASTEERGADTQYF. The rearrangement links TRBV2 to TRBJ2-3; 9 nucleotides agree with TRBD2. This CDR3 contains 14 residues. The J segment lost 4 bases and the V segment lost 7 bases, leaving 6 bases of the junction unmatched. Per the germline V gene, CDR1 is SNHLY and CDR2 is FYNNEI. Using reference TRBV2 and TRBJ2-3 for the parts outside the CDR3, the full variable domain is EPEVTQTPSHQVTQMGQEVILRCVPISNHLYFYWYRQILGQKVEFLVSFYNNEISEKSEIFDDQFSVERPDGSNFTLKIRSTKLEDSAMYFCASTEERGADTQYFGPGTRLTVL.

The chain couples TRBV13 to TRBJ1-1, with a weak D call TRBD1 (6 bases). The CDR3 length is 14 residues. The V end was cut by 3 bases, the J end by 6 bases, with 14 bases between. Germline V CDR1 and CDR2: PRHDT, FYEKMQ (reference sequence). CDR3 sequence reads: CASSFFGGAPEAFF. The CDR3 nucleotides read TGTGCCAGCAGCTTCTTTGGGGGGGCACCTGAAGCTTTCTTT.

The rearrangement uses TRBV4-1 and TRBJ1-2, with TRBD1 identical over 12 bases. Trimming at V came to 5 bases and at J to 6 bases, leaving 7 bases not matched to a gene. Germline V gene lookup returns CDR1 MGHRA and CDR2 YSYEKL. The CDR3 is 15 residues long. The CDR3 DNA sequence: TGCGCCAGCAGCTACCGGGACAGGGGGCACGATGGCTACACCTTC. It specifies CASSYRDRGHDGYTF.

The chain uses TRBV4-2 and TRBJ2-5; 12 nucleotides align to TRBD2. CDR3 length equals 19 residues. Germline CDR1 is LGHNA and CDR2 is YNFKEQ. The V segment lost 0 bases and the J segment 4 bases; nucleotides outside the gene matches: 12. The CDR3 nucleotides read TGTGCCAGCAGCCAAGAATTACTAGCGGGGGGCCCAGGGATAGAGACCCAGTACTTC. This encodes CASSQELLAGGPGIETQYF.

The J gene is TRBJ1-2, the V gene TRBV20-1; D not certain. The V and J ends lost 6 bases and 8 bases respectively, with 13 bases between them. In germline, CDR1 is DFQATT, CDR2 SNEGSKA (reference sequence). The CDR3 contains 11 residues. The CDR3 loop reads CSAWEGIGYTF. The CDR3 region has the DNA TGCAGTGCCTGGGAGGGAATAGGCTACACCTTC.

The V and J genes are TRBV10-2 and TRBJ2-3; D remains unclear. V lost 4 bases to trimming and J lost 0 bases, with 11 bases between them. The CDR3 is 15 amino acids. Germline-derived CDR1 and CDR2 are WSHSY and SAAADI. The CDR3 DNA sequence: TGCGCCAGCAGTGTTTCGGTATCTAGCACAGATACGCAGTATTTT. This sequence encodes CASSVSVSSTDTQYF.

The V and J genes are TRBV4-1 and TRBJ2-3; D is possibly TRBD2 (6 bases). Germline lookup yields CDR1 MGHRA and CDR2 YSYEKL. Trimming pared 0 bases from V and 1 base from J, leaving 11 bases between. The CDR3 is made up of 16 amino acids. CDR3 bases: TGCGCCAGCAGCCAAGATTGGGGGGACGGCACAGATACGCAGTATTTT. It translates to CASSQDWGDGTDTQYF.

This clone was picked up one time. The chain recombines TRBV5-1 with TRBJ2-7; possible D gene TRBD2, 5 bases. This CDR3 comprises 11 residues. Germline CDR1 SGHRS, CDR2 YFSETQ. The V and J ends lost 4 bases and 6 bases respectively, with 8 bases between them. The CDR3 bases are TGCGCCAGCAGCCGGGGTCCCGAGCAGTACTTC. It translates to CASSRGPEQYF.

The chain has TRBV7-2 and TRBJ2-2; D gene unclear. V was pared by 2 bases and J by 6 bases, with 10 bases between. The CDR3 runs to 14 residues. CDR1 and CDR2 (germline): SGHTA, FQGNSA. CDR3 loop: CASSLRFSAGELFF. CDR3 coding DNA: TGTGCCAGCAGCTTACGGTTCTCGGCCGGGGAGCTGTTTTTT.

This rearrangement joins TRBV29-1 to TRBJ2-7; TRBD2 might be the D (6 bases). V shed 4 bases and J shed 3 bases, with 13 bases lying between them. The CDR3 extends over 13 amino acids. CDR1 is SQVTM, CDR2 ANQGSEA, per germline. This CDR3 reads CSVVGSGDYEQYF. The CDR3 region has the DNA TGCAGCGTTGTAGGTTCGGGAGACTACGAGCAGTACTTC.

The chain carries TRBV15 and TRBJ1-4, with a tentative D call TRBD1 (5 bases). V was shortened by 5 bases and J by 7 bases, with 20 bases between the two germline ends. CDR1 is LNHNV and CDR2 is YYDKDF in the germline V gene (reference sequence). The CDR3 has 16 residues. In nucleotides, the CDR3 is TGTGCCACCAGCCCACTAGGAGGGGCGACGGGTGAAAAACTGTTTTTT. Its translation is CATSPLGGATGEKLFF.

This clone has only a few counts. The rearrangement joins TRBV18 to TRBJ1-2, with 7 nucleotides matching TRBD1. V shed 0 bases and J 4 bases; nucleotides not matched to a gene: 5. Germline loops: CDR1 KGHSH, CDR2 LQKENI. The length of the CDR3 is 15 residues. The CDR3 nucleotides are TGTGCCAGCTCACCACCAGGGGGCGTCGCCTATGGCTACACCTTC. It translates to CASSPPGGVAYGYTF.

This sequence joins TRBV18 and TRBJ1-1; D uncertain. The V gene's germline CDR1 is KGHSH and CDR2 LQKENI. The CDR3 loop spans 12 amino acids. The V end was cut by 3 bases, the J end by 7 bases, with 9 bases between. CDR3 in DNA: TGTGCCAGCTCACCCCAACCAGGTGAAGCTTTCTTT. This codes for CASSPQPGEAFF.

J is TRBJ2-7 and V is TRBV6-1, with 9 nucleotides matching TRBD1. The CDR3 spans 14 residues. Germline loops: CDR1 MNHNS, CDR2 SASEGT. Unmatched junction bases numbered 3, after V lost 4 bases and J lost 2 bases. The CDR3 loop reads CASSVRDRAYEQYF. CDR3 coding DNA: TGTGCCAGCAGTGTCCGGGACAGGGCCTACGAGCAGTACTTC.

This chain links TRBV9 with TRBJ2-1; D gene ambiguous. Trimming left V 4 bases short and J 8 bases short, with 19 bases between. CDR3 size: 15 residues. Per germline, CDR1 SGDLS and CDR2 YYNGEE. In DNA, the CDR3 is TGTGCCAGCAGCCCTACCGGGTTGATGATCGATGAGCAGTTCTTC. This gives the protein CASSPTGLMIDEQFF.

The rearrangement links TRBV7-2 to TRBJ1-3, with no clear D. V was shortened by 5 bases and J by 4 bases, with 3 bases between the two germline ends. The germline gives CDR1 SGHTA, CDR2 FQGNSA. This CDR3 is built from 11 residues. The CDR3 DNA reads TGTGCCAGCAGCCCGGGAAACACCATATATTTT. Its protein is CASSPGNTIYF.

The rearrangement joins TRBV11-2 to TRBJ1-2, with D possibly TRBD1 on 5 matching bases. Germline loops: CDR1 SGHAT, CDR2 FQNNGV. CDR3 length: 16 amino acids. Trimming took off 3 bases at V and 6 bases at J, with 20 bases between the two ends. CDR3 sequence: CASSLIGRGSLDGYTF. The CDR3 DNA sequence: TGTGCCAGCAGCTTGATCGGCCGGGGGAGTCTTGATGGCTACACCTTC.

The V and J genes are TRBV7-9 and TRBJ2-1; D uncertain. V gave up 3 bases and J gave up 5 bases, with 14 bases separating them. This CDR3 contains 15 residues. Germline V gene data show CDR1 as SEHNR and CDR2 as FQNEAQ (reference sequence). The CDR3 spells CASSFVQQNNNEQFF. The CDR3, as DNA: TGTGCCAGCAGCTTCGTCCAACAAAACAACAATGAGCAGTTCTTC.

This chain joins TRBV18 and TRBJ1-1; D is perhaps TRBD1 (5 bases). V was pared by 4 bases and J by 1 base, with 7 bases between. The germline gives CDR1 KGHSH, CDR2 LQKENI. CDR3 size: 13 residues. CDR3 loop: CASSLRENTEAFF. The DNA for the CDR3 is TGTGCCAGCTCACTCAGGGAGAACACTGAAGCTTTCTTT. The full variable domain, completed using reference TRBV18 and TRBJ1-1, is NAGVMQNPRHLVRRRGQEARLRCSPMKGHSHVYWYRQLPEEGLKFMVYLQKENIIDESGMPKERFSAEFPKEGPSILRIQQVVRGDSAAYFCASSLRENTEAFFGQGTRLTVV.